Below, 27 T cell receptor beta chains from the same sample are listed, as sequenced in a study of response to subunit inactivated influenza vaccine. TCRdb recomputed calls from the RT-PCR reads with MiXCR, one row per CDR3 protein. This sample has hundreds of thousands of distinct CDR3 sequences, with around 25% found just once. The sequencing used CD4+ T cells sorted from PBMCs, collected 5 days after vaccination. The receptor set was obtained from a man in his fifties or sixties who received an inactivated influenza vaccine.

J is TRBJ2-2 and V is TRBV12-3 or TRBV12-4; 7 positions match TRBD2. The V segment lost 7 bases and the J segment 5 bases; nucleotides outside the gene matches: 4. This CDR3 contains 13 residues. CDR3 DNA sequence: TGTGCCAGCACGTGGGGGGGAACCGGGGAGCTGTTTTTT. Protein: CASTWGGTGELFF.

The chain combines TRBV11-3 with TRBJ2-7; D is possibly TRBD2 (5 bases). In germline, CDR1 is SGHNT, CDR2 YENEEA. The CDR3 contains 15 residues. The V gene lost 1 base and the J gene lost 2 bases, with 12 bases spanning the gap. CDR3 in amino acids: CASSLGGGVTYEQYF. CDR3 in DNA: TGTGCCAGCAGCTTAGGAGGAGGAGTGACCTACGAGCAGTACTTC.

Only a few counts were recorded for this clonotype. This chain links TRBV4-1 with TRBJ2-5, with 7 bases matching TRBD2. The CDR3 sequence is 14 residues long. Per the germline V gene, CDR1 is MGHRA and CDR2 is YSYEKL. V trimming: 4 bases; J trimming: 5 bases; junction bases outside the gene matches: 7. The CDR3 spells CASSRLEGGETQYF. The CDR3 bases are TGCGCCAGCAGCCGACTAGAGGGAGGGGAGACCCAGTACTTC.

The chain employs TRBV10-3 and TRBJ1-2; D uncertain. CDR3 length: 14 residues. Germline V lookup: CDR1 ENHRY, CDR2 SYGVKD. The V end lost 7 bases, the J end lost 1 base, and 13 bases lay between the germline ends. CDR3 amino acids: CAITDGAVNYGYTF. The CDR3 DNA is TGTGCCATCACCGATGGTGCGGTTAACTATGGCTACACCTTC.

This clonotype was recorded a few times. The chain uses TRBV20-1 and TRBJ2-5; possible D gene TRBD2, 6 bases. CDR1 is DFQATT, CDR2 SNEGSKA, per germline (reference sequence). V dropped 5 bases and J dropped 3 bases, with 10 bases sitting between them. The CDR3 totals 12 residues. The CDR3 bases are TGCAGTGCTCTCCGACTAGAAGAGACCCAGTACTTC. Encoded protein: CSALRLEETQYF.

The chain couples TRBV7-9 to TRBJ2-1, with 7 bases aligning to TRBD1. The CDR3 covers 11 residues. V lost 5 bases, J lost 10 bases, and 2 bases stayed unmatched. Germline V gene data show CDR1 as SEHNR and CDR2 as FQNEAQ (reference sequence). Here the CDR3 reads CASSADREQFF. The CDR3 DNA reads TGTGCCAGCAGCGCGGACAGGGAGCAGTTCTTC. Looking up the rest from reference TRBV7-9 and TRBJ2-1 gives the full variable domain: DTGVSQNPRHKITKRGQNVTFRCDPISEHNRLYWYRQTLGQGPEFLTYFQNEAQLEKSRLLSDRFSAERPKGSFSTLEIQRTEQGDSAMYLCASSADREQFFGPGTRLTVL.

This clonotype has a handful of counts. V usage is TRBV11-2 and J usage is TRBJ2-5, with 10 bases lining up with TRBD2. This CDR3 is 17 amino acids long. Germline V gives CDR1 SGHAT, CDR2 FQNNGV. The J segment lost 0 bases and the V segment lost 5 bases, leaving 9 bases of the junction unmatched. The DNA of the CDR3 is TGTGCCAGCAGCCGAAAGGGACTAGCGTTTTACCAAGAGACCCAGTACTTC. This codes for CASSRKGLAFYQETQYF.

This clonotype occurred many times. This sequence joins TRBV6-6 and TRBJ2-3; maybe TRBD1 (6 bases). Between the trimmed V and J ends, which lost 2 bases and 2 bases, there was a span of 8 bases. The CDR3 sequence is 14 residues long. The germline V gene encodes CDR1 MNHNY and CDR2 SVGAGI (reference sequence). CDR3 bases: TGTGCCAGCAGTTACGGGGGCTCCACAGATACGCAGTATTTT. Amino acid sequence: CASSYGGSTDTQYF.

The chain links TRBV12-3 or TRBV12-4 to TRBJ2-2; D remains unclear. The CDR3 loop spans 13 amino acids. With 7 bases removed from V and 4 bases from J, the gap between germline ends came to 10 bases. CDR3 sequence (DNA): TGTGCCAGCACCTCTTTGGTCACCGGGGAGCTGTTTTTT. Translating gives CASTSLVTGELFF.

This clonotype was seen only a few times. This chain uses TRBV7-8 with TRBJ2-5; TRBD2 is a possible D gene (6 bases). The germline V gene has CDR1 SGHVS and CDR2 FQNEAQ. CDR3 length: 15 amino acids. V lost 1 base, J lost 6 bases, and 15 bases lay in between. For the CDR3, the DNA is TGTGCCAGCAGCTTAGAAGTCCGGGGAGGAAAGACCCAGTACTTC. It translates to CASSLEVRGGKTQYF.

This clonotype was seen just once. V usage is TRBV20-1 and J usage is TRBJ1-4, with D tentatively TRBD1 (6 bases). The V and J ends lost 6 bases and 6 bases respectively, with 20 bases between them. This CDR3 contains 15 residues. The germline gives CDR1 DFQATT, CDR2 SNEGSKA (reference sequence). The chain's CDR3 is CSAHHPWGADEKLFF. CDR3 DNA: TGCAGTGCCCACCACCCGTGGGGGGCGGATGAAAAACTGTTTTTT.

The chain joins TRBV12-3 or TRBV12-4 to TRBJ1-2; tentatively, D is TRBD1 (5 bases). V was trimmed by 4 bases and J by 6 bases, leaving 18 bases between them. There are 15 residues in the CDR3. This chain's CDR3 is CASSYRVGTSNGYTF. DNA for the CDR3: TGTGCCAGCAGTTACCGTGTGGGGACGAGTAATGGCTACACCTTC.

V is TRBV25-1 and J is TRBJ2-5; D gene ambiguous. The CDR3 extends over 17 amino acids. Looked up from germline, CDR1 is MGHDK and CDR2 is SYGVNS. V was shortened by 3 bases and J by 0 bases, with 17 bases between the two germline ends. CDR3 DNA: TGTGCCAGCAGTGATCCTCTTGACCGGACCCACCAAGAGACCCAGTACTTC. Protein product: CASSDPLDRTHQETQYF.

This clonotype was observed a few times. The chain employs TRBV20-1 and TRBJ1-3; D remains ambiguous. Between the trimmed V and J ends, which lost 1 base and 0 bases, there was a span of 10 bases. CDR3 length: 15 residues. The germline V gene has CDR1 DFQATT and CDR2 SNEGSKA (reference sequence). The CDR3 DNA follows: TGCAGTGCTAGAGTAACACAGCTCTCTGGAAACACCATATATTTT. Amino acids: CSARVTQLSGNTIYF.

This clonotype was detected a few times. The V call is TRBV15, the J call TRBJ1-5; a possible D gene is TRBD1 (6 bases). The CDR3 is 18 residues long. Germline V gives CDR1 LNHNV, CDR2 YYDKDF (reference sequence). The V and J ends lost 3 bases and 8 bases respectively, with 26 bases between them. The CDR3 DNA follows: TGTGCCACCAGCAGTAGGGGTAGGGGACACCGAAACGTGAAGCCCCAGCATTTT. As protein: CATSSRGRGHRNVKPQHF.

The chain combines TRBV4-3 with TRBJ2-3; 9 nucleotides line up with TRBD2. The CDR3 sequence is 17 residues long. The V gene's germline CDR1 is LGHNA and CDR2 YSLEER. V lost 0 bases and J lost 3; bases outside the gene matches: 7. The CDR3 sequence is CASSQEASGRLTDTQYF. The DNA of the CDR3 is TGCGCCAGCAGCCAAGAGGCAAGCGGGAGGTTGACAGATACGCAGTATTTT.

The gene calls are TRBV21-1 and TRBJ2-2; TRBD1, the D gene given by the table, was not confirmed from the DNA. TRBV21-1 is tagged as a pseudogene. This CDR3 spans 14 amino acids. The CDR3 reads CASRRDRVGGELFF. The CDR3, as DNA: TGTGCCAGCAGACGGGACAGGGTTGGCGGGGAGCTGTTTTTT.

The chain has TRBV7-8 and TRBJ1-1, with D uncertain. Looked up from germline, CDR1 is SGHVS and CDR2 is FQNEAQ. Trimming removed 4 bases from V and 1 base from J, with 10 bases in between. The CDR3 totals 14 residues. This CDR3 reads CASSSYIENTEAFF. The CDR3 nucleotides read TGTGCCAGCAGCTCCTACATCGAGAACACTGAAGCTTTCTTT. Full variable domain (outside the CDR3, taken from reference TRBV7-8 and TRBJ1-1): GAGVSQSPRYKVAKRGQDVALRCDPISGHVSLFWYQQALGQGPEFLTYFQNEAQLDKSGLPSDRFFAERPEGSVSTLKIQRTQQEDSAVYLCASSSYIENTEAFFGQGTRLTVV.

The V and J genes are TRBV5-1 and TRBJ2-1; possibly TRBD1 for D (5 bases). This CDR3 region has 17 residues. Germline V gene lookup returns CDR1 SGHRS and CDR2 YFSETQ. The ends were cut back, 0 bases at V and 1 base at J, with 14 bases in the middle. In DNA form, the CDR3 reads TGCGCCAGCAGCTTGGCCCCTATCAGGGTGTCCTACAATGAGCAGTTCTTC. Its protein is CASSLAPIRVSYNEQFF.

This rearrangement joins TRBV7-2 to TRBJ1-1; D ambiguous. The CDR3 has 15 amino acids. V dropped 5 bases and J dropped 1 base, with 14 bases sitting between them. CDR1 is SGHTA and CDR2 is FQGNSA in the germline V gene. This chain's CDR3 is CASSKKSSRNTEAFF. The CDR3 DNA reads TGTGCCAGCAGCAAGAAATCGTCTCGGAACACTGAAGCTTTCTTT.

In its sample, this clonotype was seen many times. This chain uses TRBV6-5 with TRBJ1-1; 9 bases match TRBD1. Germline assignment: CDR1 MNHEY and CDR2 SVGAGI. With 6 bases clipped from V and 4 bases from J, the junction kept 6 bases outside the gene matches. This CDR3 comprises 14 residues. The CDR3 spells CASSYRGLGTEAFF. The DNA for the CDR3 is TGTGCCAGCAGCTACAGGGGGCTTGGCACTGAAGCTTTCTTT.

This clonotype was seen a few times. The chain is built from TRBV5-1 and TRBJ2-2; the match to TRBD2 covers 7 bases. Germline values: CDR1 SGHRS, CDR2 YFSETQ. The CDR3 runs 16 residues. With V trimmed by 4 bases and J by 0 bases, 6 bases remained unmatched. CDR3 protein: CASSPVGGANTGELFF. CDR3 DNA sequence: TGCGCCAGCAGCCCGGTGGGGGGGGCGAACACCGGGGAGCTGTTTTTT.

The rearrangement links TRBV10-3 to TRBJ1-2, with 8 nucleotides matching TRBD1. V shed 4 bases and J 2 bases; nucleotides not matched to a gene: 3. The CDR3 has 14 amino acids. CDR1 is ENHRY, CDR2 SYGVKD, per germline. CDR3 nucleotide sequence: TGTGCCATCAGTGGGCAGGGGGCCAACTATGGCTACACCTTC. Translating gives CAISGQGANYGYTF.

The chain has TRBV6-1 and TRBJ2-4; D might be TRBD1 or TRBD2, each matching 5 bases. This CDR3 is 17 amino acids long. The germline gives CDR1 MNHNS, CDR2 SASEGT. V lost 0 bases, J lost 0 bases, and 12 bases lay in between. In DNA form, the CDR3 reads TGTGCCAGCAGTGAAGCGGCCTCGGGGCTAGCCAAAAACATTCAGTACTTC. Translating it yields CASSEAASGLAKNIQYF.

The genes are TRBV6-1 and TRBJ1-6, with 7 nucleotides matching TRBD1. V shed 7 bases and J 0 bases; nucleotides not matched to a gene: 6. The V gene's germline CDR1 is MNHNS and CDR2 SASEGT. The CDR3 spans 16 residues. CDR3 protein: CASTSTGSSYNSPLHF. The CDR3 DNA is TGTGCCAGCACCTCGACAGGGAGCTCCTATAATTCACCCCTCCACTTT.

The V gene is TRBV12-3 or TRBV12-4, the J gene TRBJ2-1; 7 nucleotides line up with TRBD1. The CDR3 covers 11 residues. The ends lost 8 bases at V and 9 bases at J; junction bases unmatched: 4. This CDR3 reads CASGRGPEQFF. CDR3 DNA: TGTGCCAGCGGAAGGGGGCCTGAGCAGTTCTTC.

This chain connects TRBV11-2 to TRBJ2-1, with 7 bases that match TRBD2. CDR1 is SGHAT, CDR2 FQNNGV, per germline. V shed 5 bases, J shed 0 bases, and the junction held 7 bases outside the gene matches. The length of the CDR3 is 16 residues. The CDR3 sequence: CASSRIGTNSYNEQFF. The CDR3, as DNA: TGTGCCAGCAGCCGGATCGGGACTAACTCCTACAATGAGCAGTTCTTC.